This T cell receptor beta chain originates from a study of T cells in Graves' hyperthyroidism and ophthalmopathy. Findings and limits, study-wide: Most thyroid clonotypes expanded above 0.001 appeared in blood too.

Amplified TCR beta CDR3 regions came from RNA transcripts. With the HTBI primer set, the TCR CDR3 went through a first round of RT-PCR. TCRdb fed the multiplex PCR reads into MiXCR, producing one record per CDR3 protein. The repertoire holds hundreds of thousands of distinct CDR3 sequences, with approximately 25% as singletons. This clonotype was seen once. Its antigen is as yet unknown. From around 11 ml of fresh peripheral blood, PBMCs were isolated. The TCR comes from a woman in her twenties or thirties with Graves' ophthalmopathy. The sample comprised blood.

CDR3 sequence (DNA): TGTGCCAGCAGTGTGACAGTTTCAAGTTATGGCTACACCTTC. Its protein product is CASSVTVSSYGYTF. The chain carries TRBV12-3 or TRBV12-4 and TRBJ1-2, with D perhaps matching TRBD1 (5 bases). The CDR3 covers 14 residues. The V and J ends lost 5 bases and 5 bases respectively, with 15 bases between them.